The present TCR beta chain was sequenced within a study of blood T cells in healthy people across ages. Next came a second PCR, run for roughly 6 to 11 cycles, which used a sample-barcoded 5' primer along with a J-beta primer mix. Every sample produced at least 2.5 million CDR3-containing paired-end reads. Each CDR3 protein is one row after TCRdb ran MiXCR on the 5' RACE reads. The sample includes 650,000 to 950,000 distinct CDR3 sequences, about 42% of them seen just once. This clonotype was detected only a few times. Trimming took 4 bases from V and 5 from J; bases not matched to a gene: 6. CDR1 is MGHDK and CDR2 is SYGVNS in the germline V gene. The CDR3 spans 15 residues.

This receptor was obtained from a man aged 60-69 years in good health. V gene TRBV25-1 combines with J gene TRBJ1-1; 11 nucleotides agree with TRBD1. Sequenced sample: blood. The CDR3, as DNA: TGTGCCAGCAGTGCAGCCGGACAGGGGGCTACTGAAGCTTTCTTT. This codes for CASSAAGQGATEAFF.